Listed below are T cell receptor beta chains from one sample, sequenced in a study of CD8+ T cells in alopecia areata. Measured with immunoSEQ multiplex PCR; TCRdb has only the in-frame clones, and not every one. Of approximately 150,000 clones in the sample, about 90% were seen once. Sample: CD8+ T cells sorted from blood, taken at week 0. These receptors all stem from a human donor with alopecia areata. Both conserved end residues are part of each CDR3. The D gene is left open where the match is weak. Some rows mark clone size as missing; the rest say once, few, many or name a class of expanded clone.

D gene: NA
V gene: TRBV5-6
J gene: TRBJ1-5
clone size: NA
CDR3 DNA: TGTGCCAGCAGCTTCGGGGCAGTCACCTATTATAGCAATCAGCCCCAGCATTTT
CDR3 protein: CASSFGAVTYYSNQPQHF

D gene: NA
V gene: TRBV7-8
J gene: TRBJ2-7
clone size: NA
CDR3 DNA: TGTGCCAGCAGCTCAAGACAGGTGACCTACGAGCAGTACTTC
CDR3 protein: CASSSRQVTYEQYF

D gene: NA
V gene: TRBV19
J gene: TRBJ2-3
clone size: NA
CDR3 DNA: TGTGCCAGTAGTATAGTTGGAGATACGCAGTATTTT
CDR3 protein: CASSIVGDTQYF

D gene: TRBD1
V gene: TRBV7-7
J gene: TRBJ2-7
clone size: NA
CDR3 DNA: TGTGCTAGCAGCTTTGGACAGGGTTACGAGCAGTACTTC
CDR3 protein: CASSFGQGYEQYF

D gene: TRBD2
V gene: TRBV29-1
J gene: TRBJ2-1
clone size: NA
CDR3 DNA: TGCAGCGTTGATGAGCGGGGGCCGACCAATGAGCAGTTCTTC
CDR3 protein: CSVDERGPTNEQFF

D gene: TRBD2
V gene: TRBV4-2
J gene: TRBJ2-1
clone size: NA
CDR3 DNA: TGTGCCAGCAGCCAAGAAGGCCTAGCGGGAGCCGATGAGCAGTTCTTC
CDR3 protein: CASSQEGLAGADEQFF

D gene: NA
V gene: TRBV5-1
J gene: TRBJ2-3
clone size: NA
CDR3 DNA: TGCGCCAGCAGCCCGGGTTGGGAGGATACGCAGTATTTT
CDR3 protein: CASSPGWEDTQYF

D gene: NA
V gene: TRBV9
J gene: TRBJ2-5
clone size: once
CDR3 DNA: TGTGCCAGCAGCGGGGTGGGGCAAGAGACCCAGTACTTC
CDR3 protein: CASSGVGQETQYF

D gene: NA
V gene: TRBV2
J gene: TRBJ1-1
clone size: once
CDR3 DNA: TGTGCCAGCAGTGAAGAGGACTCCGAGGAAGCTTTCTTT
CDR3 protein: CASSEEDSEEAFF

D gene: NA
V gene: TRBV7-9
J gene: TRBJ1-1
clone size: once
CDR3 DNA: TGTGCCAGCAGCCCGACACAGGGATCGACTGAAGCTTTCTTT
CDR3 protein: CASSPTQGSTEAFF

D gene: NA
V gene: TRBV19
J gene: TRBJ2-1
clone size: NA
CDR3 DNA: TGTGCCAGTAGTATAGATCTCGGGGGATCCAATGAGCAGTTCTTC
CDR3 protein: CASSIDLGGSNEQFF

D gene: TRBD1
V gene: TRBV29-1
J gene: TRBJ1-1
clone size: few
CDR3 DNA: TGCAGCGTTGAAGGGGACAGGTTTTCCACTGAAGCTTTCTTT
CDR3 protein: CSVEGDRFSTEAFF

D gene: TRBD1
V gene: TRBV7-9
J gene: TRBJ2-3
clone size: NA
CDR3 DNA: TGTGCCAGCAGCCTGGGGGCAGGGGGCGCAGATACGCAGTATTTT
CDR3 protein: CASSLGAGGADTQYF

D gene: NA
V gene: TRBV29-1
J gene: TRBJ2-7
clone size: NA
CDR3 DNA: TGCAGCGTTGAACTGCCCAACCAAGCCTACGAGCAGTACTTC
CDR3 protein: CSVELPNQAYEQYF

D gene: NA
V gene: TRBV6-1
J gene: TRBJ2-7
clone size: NA
CDR3 DNA: TGTGCCAGCAGTGAGGGGGAATGGCGAGAAAACGAGCAGTACTTC
CDR3 protein: CASSEGEWRENEQYF

D gene: TRBD1
V gene: TRBV29-1
J gene: TRBJ2-2
clone size: NA
CDR3 DNA: TGCAGCGCTAGAGAGGGACAGGGATCGAGCACCGGGGAGCTGTTTTTT
CDR3 protein: CSAREGQGSSTGELFF

D gene: TRBD1
V gene: TRBV4-1
J gene: TRBJ2-7
clone size: few
CDR3 DNA: TGCGCCAGCAGCCAACAACTTTGGGGGACAGGGTTATACGAGCAGTACTTC
CDR3 protein: CASSQQLWGTGLYEQYF

D gene: TRBD1
V gene: TRBV9
J gene: TRBJ2-2
clone size: NA
CDR3 DNA: TGTGCCAGCAGCGGACTTAACAGGGGGAGGACCGGGGAGCTGTTTTTT
CDR3 protein: CASSGLNRGRTGELFF

D gene: NA
V gene: TRBV28
J gene: TRBJ2-7
clone size: NA
CDR3 DNA: TGTGCCAGCTCTTCGGACGAGGCCTACGAGCAGTACTTC
CDR3 protein: CASSSDEAYEQYF

D gene: NA
V gene: TRBV29-1
J gene: TRBJ2-6
clone size: NA
CDR3 DNA: TGCAGCGTTGAAGATTGGGCAGGGTCGAGCTCTGGGGCCAACGTCCTGACTTTC
CDR3 protein: CSVEDWAGSSSGANVLTF

D gene: TRBD2
V gene: TRBV29-1
J gene: TRBJ2-1
clone size: few
CDR3 DNA: TGCAGCGTTGAAGGGGGGGGTGGATCCTACAATGAGCAGTTCTTC
CDR3 protein: CSVEGGGGSYNEQFF

D gene: NA
V gene: TRBV19
J gene: TRBJ1-6
clone size: NA
CDR3 DNA: TGTGCCAGTAGTATATCGTCCTATAATTCACCCCTCCACTTT
CDR3 protein: CASSISSYNSPLHF

D gene: TRBD1
V gene: TRBV19
J gene: TRBJ2-7
clone size: NA
CDR3 DNA: TGTGCCAGTAGTCCGGGGGGAAGGACAGGGGTTAAGTACGAGCAGTACTTC
CDR3 protein: CASSPGGRTGVKYEQYF

D gene: NA
V gene: TRBV5-1
J gene: TRBJ2-2
clone size: NA
CDR3 DNA: TGCGCCAGCAGCCCGGGTTTTGGCGGGGAGAACACCGGGGAGCTGTTTTTT
CDR3 protein: CASSPGFGGENTGELFF

D gene: TRBD1
V gene: TRBV7-9
J gene: TRBJ2-7
clone size: NA
CDR3 DNA: TGTGCCAGCAGTTTGGACAGGGCAGATTTCTACGAGCAGTACTTC
CDR3 protein: CASSLDRADFYEQYF

D gene: NA
V gene: TRBV30
J gene: TRBJ2-3
clone size: NA
CDR3 DNA: TGTGCCTGGAGTGTAACAGGGCCCACAGATACGCAGTATTTT
CDR3 protein: CAWSVTGPTDTQYF

D gene: NA
V gene: TRBV9
J gene: TRBJ1-2
clone size: NA
CDR3 DNA: TGTGCCAGCAGCCCACGGACAGCCGAGCAGGGCTACACCTTC
CDR3 protein: CASSPRTAEQGYTF

D gene: TRBD1
V gene: TRBV7-6
J gene: TRBJ2-5
clone size: NA
CDR3 DNA: TGTGCCAGCAGCTTACCGGACCCCGGGACAGAACAAGAGACCCAGTACTTC
CDR3 protein: CASSLPDPGTEQETQYF

D gene: NA
V gene: TRBV14
J gene: TRBJ1-1
clone size: once
CDR3 DNA: TGTGCCAGCAGCCTACCCGGGGGCACTGAAGCTTTCTTT
CDR3 protein: CASSLPGGTEAFF

D gene: NA
V gene: TRBV19
J gene: TRBJ2-5
clone size: once
CDR3 DNA: TGTGCCAGTAGTTATGGGATCGGGACCCAGTACTTC
CDR3 protein: CASSYGIGTQYF

D gene: TRBD2
V gene: TRBV11-2
J gene: TRBJ2-1
clone size: NA
CDR3 DNA: TGTGCCAGCAGCTTAGATCTCAGCGGGGGGGCCGATGAGCAGTTCTTC
CDR3 protein: CASSLDLSGGADEQFF

D gene: TRBD2
V gene: TRBV29-1
J gene: TRBJ2-7
clone size: NA
CDR3 DNA: TGCAGCGCCAGCGGGGCTGGGGACGAGCAGTACTTC
CDR3 protein: CSASGAGDEQYF

D gene: NA
V gene: TRBV6-1
J gene: TRBJ1-6
clone size: NA
CDR3 DNA: TGTGCCAGCAGTGAGGTCCTTTTAAACTATAATTCACCCCTCCACTTT
CDR3 protein: CASSEVLLNYNSPLHF

D gene: NA
V gene: TRBV21-1
J gene: TRBJ2-7
clone size: NA
CDR3 DNA: TGTGCCAGCAGACGGACAGGAGCCCTCGACGAGCAGTACTTC
CDR3 protein: CASRRTGALDEQYF

D gene: NA
V gene: TRBV19
J gene: TRBJ2-3
clone size: NA
CDR3 DNA: TGTGCCAGTAGTCCCTCAGGCAGACCAGATACGCAGTATTTT
CDR3 protein: CASSPSGRPDTQYF

D gene: NA
V gene: TRBV6-5
J gene: TRBJ2-1
clone size: NA
CDR3 DNA: TGTGCCAGCAGCTGGGGAATGAATGAGCAGTTCTTC
CDR3 protein: CASSWGMNEQFF

D gene: TRBD2
V gene: TRBV2
J gene: TRBJ2-1
clone size: once
CDR3 DNA: TGTGCCAGCAGAGGGGACTATAACAATGAGCAGTTCTTC
CDR3 protein: CASRGDYNNEQFF

D gene: NA
V gene: TRBV6-6
J gene: TRBJ2-3
clone size: NA
CDR3 DNA: TGTGCCAGCAGTTACGGGACCACAGATACGCAGTATTTT
CDR3 protein: CASSYGTTDTQYF

D gene: NA
V gene: TRBV30
J gene: TRBJ2-1
clone size: NA
CDR3 DNA: TGTGCCTGGAAGAGGGGGGGGGCCTATGAGCAGTTCTTC
CDR3 protein: CAWKRGGAYEQFF

D gene: TRBD2
V gene: TRBV5-1
J gene: TRBJ2-1
clone size: NA
CDR3 DNA: TGCGCCAGCAGCTTGAGCCCTAGCGGGAGTCGACAGTTCTTC
CDR3 protein: CASSLSPSGSRQFF

D gene: TRBD1
V gene: TRBV5-1
J gene: TRBJ2-7
clone size: once
CDR3 DNA: TGCGCCAGCAGCTTGGATGGGGGACAGACCTACGAGCAGTACTTC
CDR3 protein: CASSLDGGQTYEQYF